The 18 T cell receptor beta chains given below trace back to one sample, sequenced in a study of shared clonotypes between healthy human individuals. Sequencing used immunoSEQ multiplex PCR; TCRdb keeps in-frame clones, though not all of them. Of some 1,400,000 clones in the sample, roughly 96% were seen once. Material for sequencing was naive CD4+ T cells sorted from blood. Subset indicated: CD45RA+ positively selected. These receptors all come from a man younger than 45 in good health.

This clone was recorded only once. The chain employs TRBV28 and TRBJ2-5; D is ambiguous. This CDR3 is 14 amino acids long. Deletions cut 2 bases from V and 1 base from J, with 8 bases between. The V gene's germline CDR1 is MDHEN and CDR2 SYDVKM. The CDR3 bases are TGTGCCAGCAGTTTAAACTATGTCCAAGAGACCCAGTACTTC. Protein product: CASSLNYVQETQYF.

The chain combines TRBV28 with TRBJ1-4; 7 nucleotides line up with TRBD1. From germline, CDR1 is MDHEN and CDR2 SYDVKM. Trimming took 0 bases from V and 5 from J; bases not matched to a gene: 6. The CDR3 loop spans 16 amino acids. The CDR3 is CASSLWAGGQNEKLFF. The CDR3 DNA is TGTGCCAGCAGTTTATGGGCAGGGGGTCAGAATGAAAAACTGTTTTTT.

This rearrangement joins TRBV19 to TRBJ2-1; the match to TRBD2 covers 13 bases. Looked up from germline, CDR1 is LNHDA and CDR2 is SQIVND (reference sequence). The CDR3 runs 17 residues. V lost 7 bases, J lost 6 bases, and 12 bases stayed unmatched. The CDR3 sequence is CASIKWTSGRVVNEQFF. The DNA of the CDR3 is TGTGCCAGTATAAAGTGGACTAGCGGGAGAGTAGTCAATGAGCAGTTCTTC.

The chain couples TRBV6-1 to TRBJ2-1; D call uncertain. The V gene's germline CDR1 is MNHNS and CDR2 SASEGT. Trimming removed 2 bases from V and 6 bases from J, with 11 bases in between. The CDR3 is 14 residues long. The CDR3 spells CASSEISGVNEQFF. CDR3 coding DNA: TGTGCCAGCAGTGAAATATCTGGGGTCAATGAGCAGTTCTTC.

The V call is TRBV28, the J call TRBJ2-1; D may be TRBD1 or TRBD2 (5 bases each). Germline loops: CDR1 MDHEN, CDR2 SYDVKM. The CDR3 totals 17 residues. The ends were cut back, 2 bases at V and 4 bases at J, with 18 bases in the middle. The CDR3 DNA follows: TGTGCCAGCAGTTTAGAGAAGGGACGGGTTGCGTACAATGAGCAGTTCTTC. This translates into CASSLEKGRVAYNEQFF.

This chain joins TRBV29-1 and TRBJ2-1; tentatively, D is TRBD1 (5 bases). The CDR3 spans 14 residues. The V gene lost 3 bases and the J gene lost 15 bases, with 24 bases spanning the gap. Germline-derived CDR1 and CDR2 are SQVTM and ANQGSEA. CDR3 in amino acids: CSVDSRPEKQAPFF. CDR3 coding DNA: TGCAGCGTTGATAGCCGACCGGAAAAACAGGCCCCGTTCTTC.

The chain joins TRBV27 to TRBJ2-2; the match to TRBD1 covers 9 bases. From germline, CDR1 is MNHEY and CDR2 SMNVEV (reference sequence). The CDR3 is 19 amino acids. The ends lost 3 bases at V and 7 bases at J; junction bases unmatched: 18. The CDR3 bases are TGTGCCAGCAGTTTTGTCTATGACAGGTGGGGACAGGGATACGGGGAGCTGTTTTTT. The encoded protein is CASSFVYDRWGQGYGELFF.

The V gene is TRBV4-1, the J gene TRBJ2-1, with D possibly TRBD2 on 6 matching bases. In germline, CDR1 is MGHRA, CDR2 YSYEKL. This CDR3 has 17 amino acids. V was cut by 1 base and J by 2 bases, with 15 bases left in between. In DNA form, the CDR3 reads TGCGCCAGCAGCCAAGCCGTGGGCGGGACCGCCTACAATGAGCAGTTCTTC. Residues: CASSQAVGGTAYNEQFF.

This chain joins TRBV27 and TRBJ2-3; D might be TRBD1 or TRBD2, each matching 5 bases. This CDR3 spans 14 amino acids. Germline V lookup: CDR1 MNHEY, CDR2 SMNVEV (reference sequence). With 4 bases removed from V and 1 base from J, the gap between germline ends came to 9 bases. CDR3 amino acids: CASSSRDRTDTQYF. The CDR3 region has the DNA TGTGCCAGCAGTTCCAGGGACCGCACAGATACGCAGTATTTT.

The chain employs TRBV5-1 and TRBJ2-1; 12 nucleotides match TRBD2. Germline V gene lookup returns CDR1 SGHRS and CDR2 YFSETQ. With 3 bases clipped from V and 5 bases from J, the junction kept 3 bases outside the gene matches. The CDR3 consists of 15 residues. CDR3: CASSWRTSGNNEQFF. DNA for the CDR3: TGCGCCAGCAGCTGGAGGACTAGCGGGAACAATGAGCAGTTCTTC.

The chain recombines TRBV9 with TRBJ2-6; D is undetermined. The CDR3 totals 14 residues. Per germline, CDR1 SGDLS and CDR2 YYNGEE. V lost 5 bases, J lost 0 bases, and 6 bases lay in between. CDR3 residues: CASSTSSGANVLTF. The CDR3 DNA follows: TGTGCCAGCAGTACGAGCTCTGGGGCCAACGTCCTGACTTTC.

CDR3: CASSRDRANTEAFF. DNA of the CDR3: TGTGCCAGCAGCAGGGACAGGGCGAACACTGAAGCTTTCTTT. The V and J genes are TRBV7-2 and TRBJ1-1; 9 positions agree with TRBD1. The germline CDR1 and CDR2 sequences are SGHTA and FQGNSA. The CDR3 is 14 residues long. V shed 5 bases, J shed 1 base, and the junction held 2 bases outside the gene matches.

This clone was recorded once. The gene calls are TRBV7-9 and TRBJ2-2, with TRBD2 identical over 12 bases. The J segment lost 1 base and the V segment lost 1 base, leaving 4 bases of the junction unmatched. The germline V gene has CDR1 SEHNR and CDR2 FQNEAQ (reference sequence). There are 18 residues in the CDR3. The CDR3 is CASSLELAGGKNTGELFF. The CDR3 region has the DNA TGTGCCAGCAGCTTAGAACTAGCGGGGGGTAAGAACACCGGGGAGCTGTTTTTT.

The V call is TRBV11-3, the J call TRBJ2-1, with 9 bases lining up with TRBD2. Germline assignment: CDR1 SGHNT and CDR2 YENEEA. Trimming at V came to 5 bases and at J to 7 bases, leaving 6 bases not matched to a gene. CDR3 length: 14 residues. In DNA, the CDR3 is TGTGCCAGCAGCCCCTCTAGCGGGACTAATGAGCAGTTCTTC. It encodes CASSPSSGTNEQFF.

The chain joins TRBV5-8 to TRBJ2-5, with 7 bases lining up with TRBD1. The junction had 15 bases not matched to a gene; V was cut back by 6 bases and J by 7 bases. This CDR3 is 15 amino acids long. The germline V gene encodes CDR1 SGHTS and CDR2 YDEGEE. CDR3 nucleotides: TGTGCCAGCACTTCCTACCGCCGGGACAGCGGGACCCAGTACTTC. Protein product: CASTSYRRDSGTQYF.

The gene calls are TRBV5-4 and TRBJ2-7; TRBD1 matches 10 bases. From germline, CDR1 is SGHNT and CDR2 YYREEE (reference sequence). The CDR3 extends over 15 amino acids. Losses at the gene ends were 4 bases for V and 6 bases for J; bases not matched to a gene: 10. CDR3 amino acids: CASSPGDRGFLEQYF. The DNA of the CDR3 is TGTGCCAGCAGCCCCGGGGACAGGGGTTTCCTCGAGCAGTACTTC.

On this clone: The junction departs from germline at one end; a sequencing error may be responsible. This chain connects TRBV14 to TRBJ2-7; D may match TRBD1 or TRBD2 (5 bases each). Germline CDR1 SGHDN, CDR2 FVKESK. CDR3 length equals 13 residues. The CDR3 protein is CASSQDRQLAKVF. The CDR3 nucleotides are TGTGCCAGCAGCCAAGATCGACAGCTAGCCAAGGTTTTC. Full variable domain (missing parts from reference TRBV14 and TRBJ2-7): EAGVTQFPSHSVIEKGQTVTLRCDPISGHDNLYWYRRVMGKEIKFLLHFVKESKQDESGMPNNRFLAERTGGTYSTLKVQPAELEDSGVYFCASSQDRQLAKVFGPGTRLTVT.

The rearrangement links TRBV29-1 to TRBJ2-5; D gene uncertain. The V gene's germline CDR1 is SQVTM and CDR2 ANQGSEA. The CDR3 runs to 13 residues. V lost 8 bases and J 5 bases, leaving 18 bases between the germline ends. The DNA for the CDR3 is TGCAGCTATATGCAGCCCGATCGGGAGACCCAGTACTTC. This translates into CSYMQPDRETQYF.